The clone carrying this T cell receptor beta chain was seen a few times. Its antigen remains unidentified. The CDR3 is 16 amino acids. Trimming shortened V by 4 bases and J by 0 bases, and 13 bases separated the two germline ends. Germline loops: CDR1 MNHEY, CDR2 SMNVEV (reference sequence). Time point defined: pre-sensitization, week 0. This sample's treatment: therapeutic diphenylcyclopropenone sensitization with weekly scalp DPC. TCRdb analysed the RACE reads with MiXCR anew, one entry per CDR3 protein. The table records about 92,000 distinct CDR3 sequences, approximately 9.9% of them present only once. The sample originates from a study of human T cells and chemical hapten exposure. At the level of the study: The study sensitized with 2% DPC on a 2 cm by 2 cm patch of upper inner arm skin. Patients, predominantly female, presented with alopecia areata, totalis or universalis. Study outcomes and limitations: TCRs at a frequency above 1 in 1000 stayed unchanged with DPC sensitization.

The sequence was obtained from a woman between 35 and 50 years old with alopecia areata. Some clones in this sample may be carry-over from other donors' samples. This material consisted of whole blood, taken in connection with sensitization to the hapten diphenylcyclopropenone (DPC). The V call is TRBV27, the J call TRBJ2-4; possible D gene TRBD2, 6 bases. The CDR3 region has the DNA TGTGCCAGCAGTTACCCAGGACTACTAGCCAAAAACATTCAGTACTTC. Protein sequence: CASSYPGLLAKNIQYF.